These 31 T cell receptor beta chains share one sample of origin, sequenced in a study of cytomegalovirus exposure and HLA in healthy donors. A multiplex PCR was run with 60 Vbeta primers and 13 Jbeta primers. TCRdb's table, derived via immunoSEQ multiplex PCR, lists solely in-frame clones and lacks some. The table has some 150,000 clones, roughly 79% seen once. Specimen: PBMCs. The source of these receptors is a woman aged 25 to 39 in good health and CMV-seropositive.

The gene calls are TRBV2 and TRBJ2-7, with TRBD2 identical over 8 bases. Germline CDR1 reads SNHLY; CDR2 reads FYNNEI. Trimming took 4 bases from V and 0 from J; bases not matched to a gene: 5. This CDR3 region has 15 residues. The CDR3 region is CASSAQGTSSYEQYF. In nucleotides, the CDR3 is TGTGCCAGCAGTGCCCAGGGGACTAGCTCCTACGAGCAGTACTTC.

The chain has TRBV10-3 and TRBJ1-2; D gene uncertain. Germline V gene lookup returns CDR1 ENHRY and CDR2 SYGVKD. The V and J ends lost 2 bases and 8 bases respectively, with 12 bases between them. This CDR3 has 13 amino acids. In nucleotides, the CDR3 is TGTGCCATCAGTGAGGTCGAGGGAAACGGCTACACCTTC. Its translation is CAISEVEGNGYTF.

Comments on this clone: The DNA is left out, because the CDR3 cannot be placed on it with certainty; the CDR3 is given as TCRdb lists it. This chain connects TRBV12-1 to TRBJ2-7; no check of the table's D call, TRBD2, against the DNA was made. TRBV12-1 is assigned pseudogene status. Ends included, the CDR3 has 16 residues. This chain's CDR3 is CASSFASGTSCYEQYF.

The chain is built from TRBV5-1 and TRBJ1-2; 7 positions agree with TRBD1. Germline trimming cut 4 bases from V and 4 bases from J; bases unmatched to any gene: 7. Germline lookup yields CDR1 SGHRS and CDR2 YFSETQ. The CDR3 runs to 14 residues. DNA for the CDR3: TGCGCCAGCAGCCCGGTGACAGGGCCCTATGGCTACACCTTC. Amino acid sequence: CASSPVTGPYGYTF.

In its sample, this clone was seen a few times. This chain links TRBV6-5 with TRBJ1-1, with unresolved D. Trimming removed 5 bases from V and 6 bases from J, with 19 bases in between. Germline values: CDR1 MNHEY, CDR2 SVGAGI. This CDR3 spans 15 amino acids. The CDR3 DNA reads as TGTGCCAGCAGTATTCAGACGTTTAGCGGGGCTGAAGCTTTCTTT. Translated, it gives CASSIQTFSGAEAFF.

The chain is built from TRBV5-1 and TRBJ2-3; TRBD2 matches 11 bases. CDR3 length: 16 residues. Germline trimming cut 4 bases from V and 3 bases from J; bases unmatched to any gene: 7. CDR1 is SGHRS and CDR2 is YFSETQ in the germline V gene. CDR3 amino acids: CASSQIAGGITDTQYF. The CDR3 coding sequence is TGCGCCAGCAGCCAGATAGCGGGAGGGATTACAGATACGCAGTATTTT.

The J gene is TRBJ2-5, the V gene TRBV30; no definite D call. Germline values: CDR1 GTSNPN, CDR2 SVGIG (reference sequence). Deletions cut 0 bases from V and 3 bases from J, with 2 bases between. The CDR3 consists of 11 residues. CDR3 in amino acids: CAWSVKETQYF. DNA of the CDR3: TGTGCCTGGAGTGTTAAAGAGACCCAGTACTTC.

The rearrangement links TRBV4-3 to TRBJ1-6, with D possibly TRBD1 on 5 matching bases. Germline V gene data show CDR1 as LGHNA and CDR2 as YSLEER. This CDR3 is 15 amino acids long. Trimming pared 0 bases from V and 7 bases from J, leaving 10 bases between. The CDR3 region has the DNA TGCGCCAGCAGCCAAGATGTGCGGGACAATTCACCCCTCCACTTT. Protein product: CASSQDVRDNSPLHF.

This chain joins TRBV6-1 and TRBJ1-2; 9 positions agree with TRBD1. The V gene's germline CDR1 is MNHNS and CDR2 SASEGT. With 5 bases clipped from V and 7 bases from J, the junction kept 8 bases outside the gene matches. The CDR3 totals 14 residues. This CDR3 reads CASSRPGQGRGYTF. CDR3 nucleotide sequence: TGTGCCAGCAGTCGACCGGGACAGGGACGTGGCTACACCTTC.

The chain uses TRBV7-8 and TRBJ2-1, with D perhaps TRBD2 (7 bases). There are 11 residues in the CDR3. V was pared by 4 bases and J by 10 bases, with 8 bases between. Germline loops: CDR1 SGHVS, CDR2 FQNEAQ. CDR3 nucleotide sequence: TGTGCCAGCAGCTGGGGGGGCGAGCAGTTCTTC. Translating it yields CASSWGGEQFF.

The chain joins TRBV30 to TRBJ1-3, with D unclear. Germline V gives CDR1 GTSNPN, CDR2 SVGIG (reference sequence). The CDR3 is 11 residues long. V dropped 1 base and J dropped 5 bases, with 3 bases sitting between them. The CDR3 loop reads CAWSERNTIYF. CDR3 nucleotides: TGTGCCTGGAGTGAGCGAAACACCATATATTTT.

In nucleotides, the CDR3 is TGCGCCAGCAGCCAAGAGACAGGGGCGGGTGAAGCTTTCTTT. Residues: CASSQETGAGEAFF. V is TRBV4-3 and J is TRBJ1-1; 8 bases are a match to TRBD1. V lost 0 bases, J lost 7 bases, and 4 bases stayed unmatched. The CDR3 has 14 amino acids. Germline V gene sequence: CDR1 LGHNA, CDR2 YSLEER.

This clone showed up just a few times. The chain combines TRBV6-5 with TRBJ2-2, with 8 bases identical to TRBD1. There are 16 residues in the CDR3. Germline CDR1 and CDR2: MNHEY and SVGAGI. With 0 bases clipped from V and 7 bases from J, the junction kept 7 bases outside the gene matches. CDR3 protein: CASSYSRDRRDGELFF. CDR3 DNA sequence: TGTGCCAGCAGTTACTCACGGGACAGGCGGGACGGGGAGCTGTTTTTT.

The chain has TRBV18 and TRBJ1-5; 7 bases match TRBD1. CDR1 and CDR2 from the germline V gene are KGHSH and LQKENI. The CDR3 spans 15 residues. Unmatched junction bases numbered 8, after V lost 4 bases and J lost 5 bases. The CDR3 DNA sequence: TGTGCCAGCTCACTGGGTCAGGGGGTCGATCAGCCCCAGCATTTT. Translated: CASSLGQGVDQPQHF.

This clone was recorded a few times. The CDR3 bases are TGTGCCAGCAGCCGAGAGGAGGGTGGCTACACCTTC. Its protein is CASSREEGGYTF. The V and J genes are TRBV7-2 and TRBJ1-2; D remains ambiguous. The CDR3 extends over 12 amino acids. Trimming pared 5 bases from V and 7 bases from J, leaving 11 bases between. Germline values: CDR1 SGHTA, CDR2 FQGNSA.

This clone was seen a handful of times. V gene TRBV5-1 combines with J gene TRBJ1-5; 9 nucleotides agree with TRBD1. The length of the CDR3 is 14 residues. V lost 2 bases, J lost 7 bases, and 4 bases stayed unmatched. Per germline, CDR1 SGHRS and CDR2 YFSETQ. CDR3 in DNA: TGCGCCAGCAGCTTTGGGACAGGGCAACAGCCCCAGCATTTT. The encoded protein is CASSFGTGQQPQHF.

This chain uses TRBV7-6 with TRBJ1-4, with D possibly TRBD1 on 5 matching bases. Trimming pared 1 base from V and 6 bases from J, leaving 15 bases between. The CDR3 runs 16 residues. The germline CDR1 and CDR2 sequences are SGHVS and FNYEAQ. For the CDR3, the DNA is TGTGCCAGCAGCTTAGAAGCGGGGACCTCTTATGAAAAACTGTTTTTT. Amino acids: CASSLEAGTSYEKLFF.

This chain uses TRBV29-1 with TRBJ2-5, with 8 bases aligning to TRBD2. Germline V lookup: CDR1 SQVTM, CDR2 ANQGSEA. J lost 7 bases, V lost 3 bases, and 10 bases had no gene match. The CDR3 consists of 14 residues. The CDR3 sequence: CSVDPLSGGGTQYF. CDR3 DNA sequence: TGCAGCGTTGATCCCCTGAGCGGGGGAGGGACCCAGTACTTC.

This clone is a singleton in its sample. V usage is TRBV28 and J usage is TRBJ1-2; TRBD1 might be the D (5 bases). Germline V gene data show CDR1 as MDHEN and CDR2 as SYDVKM. The ends were cut back, 3 bases at V and 8 bases at J, with 16 bases in the middle. The CDR3 loop spans 14 amino acids. The CDR3 here is CASSLVQEIWGYTF. DNA of the CDR3: TGTGCCAGCAGTTTGGTACAGGAAATATGGGGCTACACCTTC.

The chain is built from TRBV9 and TRBJ2-1; a possible D gene is TRBD1 (5 bases). CDR1 and CDR2 (germline): SGDLS, YYNGEE. The CDR3 totals 16 residues. V lost 0 bases, J lost 3 bases, and 13 bases lay in between. CDR3 in amino acids: CASSVAGRALYNEQFF. CDR3 in DNA: TGTGCCAGCAGCGTAGCCGGCAGGGCTCTCTACAATGAGCAGTTCTTC.

This clone appeared a single time. V gene TRBV18 combines with J gene TRBJ2-5; TRBD1 matches 8 bases. CDR3 length: 14 residues. The germline CDR1 and CDR2 sequences are KGHSH and LQKENI. V trimming: 5 bases; J trimming: 4 bases; junction bases outside the gene matches: 6. As DNA, the CDR3 is TGTGCCAGCTCATTAGGACAGGGAACAGAGACCCAGTACTTC. This sequence encodes CASSLGQGTETQYF.

This chain links TRBV7-9 with TRBJ1-3; no reliable D call. The CDR3 length is 15 residues. Germline CDR1 reads SEHNR; CDR2 reads FQNEAQ (reference sequence). Trimming left V 2 bases short and J 2 bases short, with 10 bases between. The CDR3 DNA reads as TGTGCCAGCAGCTTATATACAGTCCCTGGAAACACCATATATTTT. Amino acids: CASSLYTVPGNTIYF.

The V call is TRBV4-3, the J call TRBJ2-7; D uncertain. Deletions cut 0 bases from V and 2 bases from J, with 11 bases between. The CDR3 totals 15 residues. CDR1 and CDR2 from the germline V gene are LGHNA and YSLEER. The CDR3 is CASSQDPASPYEQYF. CDR3 coding DNA: TGCGCCAGCAGCCAAGATCCCGCGAGTCCCTACGAGCAGTACTTC.

This clone was detected only once. The V and J genes are TRBV18 and TRBJ1-2; D not resolved. Germline V lookup: CDR1 KGHSH, CDR2 LQKENI. This CDR3 has 12 amino acids. V dropped 3 bases and J dropped 8 bases, with 10 bases sitting between them. This chain's CDR3 is CASSPSLEGYTF. The CDR3 DNA sequence: TGTGCCAGCTCACCGTCCCTAGAAGGCTACACCTTC.

The chain is built from TRBV7-2 and TRBJ1-1; D gene uncertain. Germline V gene lookup returns CDR1 SGHTA and CDR2 FQGNSA. Deletions cut 6 bases from V and 1 base from J, with 12 bases between. The CDR3 covers 14 residues. In DNA form, the CDR3 reads TGTGCCAGCAGTCCTTTTACACCGAACACTGAAGCTTTCTTT. Translation: CASSPFTPNTEAFF.

The rearrangement uses TRBV5-1 and TRBJ1-2, with 10 bases aligning to TRBD1. Per the germline V gene, CDR1 is SGHRS and CDR2 is YFSETQ. CDR3 size: 15 residues. V was pared by 3 bases and J by 3 bases, with 5 bases of the junction left unmatched. CDR3 nucleotide sequence: TGCGCCAGCAGCTCGACAGGGGGCGCTGACTATGGCTACACCTTC. It yields the protein CASSSTGGADYGYTF.

The V call is TRBV15, the J call TRBJ1-2; 9 bases are a match to TRBD1. Germline V gives CDR1 LNHNV, CDR2 YYDKDF (reference sequence). This CDR3 spans 14 amino acids. Trimming at V came to 3 bases and at J to 6 bases, leaving 5 bases not matched to a gene. The CDR3 nucleotides are TGTGCCACCAGCAGGGGACAGGGAGAGAATGGCTACACCTTC. It yields the protein CATSRGQGENGYTF.

CDR3 residues: CASSSGGNYGYTF. The CDR3 DNA reads TGTGCCAGCAGTTCAGGGGGCAACTATGGCTACACCTTC. The chain joins TRBV6-1 to TRBJ1-2; TRBD1 matches at 8 bases. The ends lost 5 bases at V and 2 bases at J; junction bases unmatched: 1. This CDR3 is built from 13 residues. Germline assignment: CDR1 MNHNS and CDR2 SASEGT.

CDR3 DNA: TGTGCCAGCAGCTTAGGGACAGGGATTATTCCCCTCCACTTT. Amino acid sequence: CASSLGTGIIPLHF. This chain uses TRBV7-2 with TRBJ1-6, with TRBD1 identical over 8 bases. In germline, CDR1 is SGHTA, CDR2 FQGNSA. CDR3 length equals 14 residues. Trimming removed 1 base from V and 13 bases from J; junction bases left unmatched: 6.

V usage is TRBV7-2 and J usage is TRBJ2-7; 7 bases match TRBD2. In germline, CDR1 is SGHTA, CDR2 FQGNSA. The CDR3 totals 19 residues. The trim removed 2 bases at V and 0 bases at J, leaving 16 bases unmatched. Written as DNA, the CDR3 is TGTGCCAGCAGCTTAAGGGTTAGTTCTAGCGGCGCTAACTCCTACGAGCAGTACTTC. Translation gives CASSLRVSSSGANSYEQYF.

V and J are TRBV29-1 and TRBJ2-1; no reliable D call. Trimming pared 3 bases from V and 7 bases from J, leaving 10 bases between. The CDR3 extends over 12 amino acids. Germline lookup yields CDR1 SQVTM and CDR2 ANQGSEA. CDR3 loop: CSVDPPPNEQFF. CDR3 nucleotides: TGCAGCGTTGACCCCCCCCCTAATGAGCAGTTCTTC.